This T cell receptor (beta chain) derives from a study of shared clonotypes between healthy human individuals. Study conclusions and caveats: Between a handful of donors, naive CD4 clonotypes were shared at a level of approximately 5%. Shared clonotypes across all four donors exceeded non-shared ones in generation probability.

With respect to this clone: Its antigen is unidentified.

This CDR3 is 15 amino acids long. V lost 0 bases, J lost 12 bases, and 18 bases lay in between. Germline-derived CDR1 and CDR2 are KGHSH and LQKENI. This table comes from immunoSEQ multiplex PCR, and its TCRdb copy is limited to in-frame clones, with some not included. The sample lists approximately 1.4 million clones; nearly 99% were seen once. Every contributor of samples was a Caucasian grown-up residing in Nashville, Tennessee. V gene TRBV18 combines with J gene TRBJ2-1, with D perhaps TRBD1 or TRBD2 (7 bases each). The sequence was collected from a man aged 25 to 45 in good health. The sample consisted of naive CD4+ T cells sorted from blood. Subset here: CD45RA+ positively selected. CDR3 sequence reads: CASSPPASGTVMQFF. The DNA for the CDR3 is TGTGCCAGCTCACCACCGGCCAGCGGGACAGTGATGCAGTTCTTC.